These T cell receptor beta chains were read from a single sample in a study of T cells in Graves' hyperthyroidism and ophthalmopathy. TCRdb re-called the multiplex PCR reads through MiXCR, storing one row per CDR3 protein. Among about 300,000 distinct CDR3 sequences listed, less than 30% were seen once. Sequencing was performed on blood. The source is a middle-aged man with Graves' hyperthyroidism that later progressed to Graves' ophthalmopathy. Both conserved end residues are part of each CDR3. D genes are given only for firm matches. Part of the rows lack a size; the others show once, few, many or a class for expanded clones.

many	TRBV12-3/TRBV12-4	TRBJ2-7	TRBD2	CASSQTSGTLEQYF	TGTGCCAGCAGTCAGACTAGCGGGACGCTCGAGCAGTACTTC
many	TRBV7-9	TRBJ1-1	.	CASSLVDKAAFF	TGTGCCAGCAGCTTAGTAGACAAGGCAGCTTTCTTT
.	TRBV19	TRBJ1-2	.	CASSLGYNYGYTF	TGTGCCAGCAGTTTAGGTTATAACTATGGCTACACCTTC
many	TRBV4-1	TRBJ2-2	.	CASSQRMLVTGELFF	TGCGCCAGCAGCCAAAGGATGTTGGTTACCGGGGAGCTGTTTTTT
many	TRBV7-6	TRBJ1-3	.	CASSPILRVFGNTIYF	TGTGCCAGCAGCCCAATTCTCAGGGTTTTCGGAAACACCATATATTTT
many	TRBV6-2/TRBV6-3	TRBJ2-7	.	CATALAYEQYF	TGTGCCACCGCATTAGCCTACGAGCAGTACTTC
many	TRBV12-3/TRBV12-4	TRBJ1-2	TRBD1	CASSPTGIYGYTF	TGTGCCAGCAGTCCGACAGGGATCTATGGCTACACCTTC
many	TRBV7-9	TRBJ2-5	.	CASSLGHAKETQYF	TGTGCCAGCAGCTTAGGACACGCAAAAGAGACCCAGTACTTC
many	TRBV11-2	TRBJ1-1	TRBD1	CASSHGWGTGERDTEAFF	TGTGCCAGCAGCCATGGGTGGGGGACAGGGGAGAGGGACACTGAAGCTTTCTTT
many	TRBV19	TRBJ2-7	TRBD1	CASSPPAGTGRHYEQYF	TGTGCCAGTAGTCCGCCTGCCGGGACAGGAAGACATTACGAGCAGTACTTC
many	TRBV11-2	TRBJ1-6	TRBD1	CASSFDRGYSPLHF	TGTGCCAGCAGCTTCGACAGGGGGTACTCACCCCTCCACTTT
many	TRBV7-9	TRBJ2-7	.	CASSLVSTTGQQYF	TGTGCCAGCAGCTTAGTATCTACAACCGGCCAACAGTACTTC
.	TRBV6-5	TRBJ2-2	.	CASSYSYEGPELFF	TGTGCCAGCAGTTACTCGTATGAGGGCCCGGAGCTGTTTTTT
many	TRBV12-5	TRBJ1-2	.	CASASNAYYGYTF	TGTGCTAGTGCCTCTAATGCTTACTATGGCTACACCTTC
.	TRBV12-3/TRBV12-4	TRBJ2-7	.	CASSLWRERTYEQYF	TGTGCCAGCAGTTTATGGAGGGAGAGAACCTACGAGCAGTACTTC
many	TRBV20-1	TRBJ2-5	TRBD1	CSVPRDRGIWETQYF	TGCAGTGTACCACGGGACAGGGGGATTTGGGAGACCCAGTACTTC
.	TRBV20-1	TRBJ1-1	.	CSARGGGSGEAFF	TGCAGTGCTAGAGGTGGGGGCTCAGGTGAAGCTTTCTTT